This T cell receptor beta chain appears in the sequencing data of a study of regulatory and conventional T cells in RAG deficiency. General study findings and limits: Shannon entropy fell and Simpson indices rose in RAG-deficient patients.

The CDR3 extends over 14 amino acids. V was clipped by 5 bases and J by 8 bases; unmatched bases: 8. CDR1 is SGHNT, CDR2 YYREEE, per germline (reference sequence). Blood CD4+ CD25-high CD127-low regulatory T cells supplied the genomic DNA template. Assay: immunoSEQ multiplex PCR; the TCRdb copy retains only in-frame clones and omits some. The sample lists under 20,000 clones, 87% occurring once. A remark on this clone: As yet, its antigen is unknown.

The data also belong to a second study, concerning regulatory T cells. That source notes: The PCR used 52 TRBV and 13 TRBJ primers.

Sequencing was carried out using Tregs sorted from blood. The sequence was obtained from a human donor in good health. This chain links TRBV5-4 with TRBJ1-4; 8 positions match TRBD1. CDR3 sequence reads: CASSQGARREKLFF. DNA of the CDR3: TGTGCCAGCAGTCAGGGGGCGCGTCGAGAAAAACTGTTTTTT.